Listed below are T cell receptor beta chains from one sample, sequenced in a study of T cell responses to AZD1222 COVID-19 vaccine. Measured with immunoSEQ multiplex PCR; TCRdb has only the in-frame clones, and not every one. Of 95,000 to 150,000 clones listed, more than 75% are singletons. This specimen was peripheral blood, taken on day 0 of AZD1222 vaccination. All receptors derive from an adult in good health. The CDR3 runs from the conserved cysteine through the conserved F or W. The D gene is left open where the match is weak. Rows may omit the clone size; those that give it use once, few, many or a size class.

J gene | clone size | V gene | D gene | CDR3 DNA | CDR3 protein
TRBJ1-2 | . | TRBV11-3 | TRBD1 | TGTGCCAGCAGCTTAAGCGGGACAGCTCAAGTCTATGGCTACACCTTC | CASSLSGTAQVYGYTF
TRBJ2-7 | . | TRBV11-3 | . | TGTGCCAGCAGCCCCCGGGCTACCAACATCTACGAGCAGTACTTC | CASSPRATNIYEQYF
TRBJ2-7 | once | TRBV4-3 | . | TGCGCCAGCAGCCAAGGAGGAGGGGACGAGCAGTACTTC | CASSQGGGDEQYF
TRBJ2-5 | . | TRBV2 | TRBD2 | TGTGCCAGCAGTCTACTAGCGACCCAAGAGACCCAGTACTTC | CASSLLATQETQYF
TRBJ1-3 | . | TRBV2 | . | TGTGCCAGCAGTGAATACAGGGAAGGAAACACCATATATTTT | CASSEYREGNTIYF
TRBJ1-1 | . | TRBV3-1/TRBV3-2 | . | TGTGCCAGCAGCCGTGTGCAGTCGAACACTGAAGCTTTCTTT | CASSRVQSNTEAFF
TRBJ2-3 | . | TRBV5-1 | . | TGCGCCAGCAGCGATGGACTCTCCGGGGGAGATACGCAGTATTTT | CASSDGLSGGDTQYF
TRBJ2-7 | . | TRBV28 | . | TGTGCCAGCAGGGTAATTGATGTGGACGAGCAGTACTTC | CASRVIDVDEQYF
TRBJ2-7 | . | TRBV10-3 | . | TGTGCCATCAGTGAGCCGGGACTCATAGCCGGCGAGCAGTACTTC | CAISEPGLIAGEQYF
TRBJ1-1 | . | TRBV11-2 | . | TGTGCCAGCAGCTTAGATCTCGGGCGGATGAACACTGAAGCTTTCTTT | CASSLDLGRMNTEAFF
TRBJ2-1 | . | TRBV28 | . | TGTGCCAGCAGTTTTCGGGACCGGCCCTACAATGAGCAGTTCTTC | CASSFRDRPYNEQFF
TRBJ2-7 | . | TRBV7-9 | . | TGTGCCAGCAGCTTGTATGGGGGCGCAACTCCCTACGAGCAGTACTTC | CASSLYGGATPYEQYF
TRBJ2-1 | . | TRBV10-3 | TRBD2 | TGTGCCATCAGTGGCCCTGGGACTAGCGGGGGCCGCAAGCAGTTCTTC | CAISGPGTSGGRKQFF
TRBJ1-2 | . | TRBV28 | TRBD1 | TGTGCCAGCAGTTTTACAGGGGTCTATGGCTACACCTTC | CASSFTGVYGYTF
TRBJ2-1 | . | TRBV6-2/TRBV6-3 | . | TGTGCCAGCAGTTACTCTCCGTGGGAGCAGTTCTTC | CASSYSPWEQFF
TRBJ2-7 | . | TRBV4-1 | . | TGCGCCAGCAGCCAAGGTATGATTAGGGCCTCGGGAATCCCATACGAGCAGTACTTC | CASSQGMIRASGIPYEQYF
TRBJ1-3 | few | TRBV5-4 | TRBD1 | TGTGCCAGCAGCTCCGGGACAGGGTATGGAAACACCATATATTTT | CASSSGTGYGNTIYF
TRBJ1-6 | . | TRBV7-9 | . | TGTGCCAGCAGCTTAGGCCCACGGGGGTATAATTCACCCCTCCACTTT | CASSLGPRGYNSPLHF
TRBJ2-1 | . | TRBV9 | TRBD2 | TGTGCCAGCAGCGTGGTAGCAGGGACTAGCGGGAGGTTTTACAATGAGCAGTTCTTC | CASSVVAGTSGRFYNEQFF
TRBJ2-5 | . | TRBV11-2 | TRBD2 | TGTGCCAGCAGCCTCAGGAGAGCGGGGGGGCCAAAAGAGACCCAGTACTTC | CASSLRRAGGPKETQYF
TRBJ2-7 | . | TRBV25-1 | . | TGTGCCAGCGCAGCAAGCTCCTACGAGCAGTACTTC | CASAASSYEQYF
TRBJ2-7 | once | TRBV30 | TRBD1 | TGTGCCTGGAGTGGTTCCGGGACAGGGTTTATCGACGAGCAGTACTTC | CAWSGSGTGFIDEQYF
TRBJ2-7 | once | TRBV6-5 | . | TGTGCCAGCAGTATCGACAGCTACTACGAGCAGTACTTC | CASSIDSYYEQYF
TRBJ1-2 | . | TRBV28 | TRBD1 | TGTGCCAGCAGTTTAAAACCGACAGGGAGTAAGGGCTACACCTTC | CASSLKPTGSKGYTF
TRBJ2-2 | . | TRBV12-3/TRBV12-4 | . | TGTGCCAGCAGAGGTGGGGAGCTGTTTTTT | CASRGGELFF
TRBJ1-2 | . | TRBV24-1 | TRBD1 | TGTGCCACCAGTGACCCCGGACAGGGGCGTCGAGGCTATGGCTACACCTTC | CATSDPGQGRRGYGYTF
TRBJ2-7 | . | TRBV11-3 | . | TGTGCCAGCAGCTTAGGCAGGGTCTCCTACGAGCAGTACTTC | CASSLGRVSYEQYF
TRBJ2-2 | . | TRBV6-5 | . | TGTGCCAGCAGTTACATGACGGGGAACACCGGGGAGCTGTTTTTT | CASSYMTGNTGELFF
TRBJ1-1 | . | TRBV28 | TRBD1 | TGTGCCAGCAGTTTATGGCGGGACAGGGGGCGCGGGGCTGCGGACACTGAAGCTTTCTTT | CASSLWRDRGRGAADTEAFF
TRBJ1-1 | . | TRBV18 | . | TGTGCCAGCTCACCACCCCCGACAGAGAGGAAAGCTTTCTTT | CASSPPPTERKAFF
TRBJ2-7 | . | TRBV5-1 | TRBD1 | TGCGCCAGCAGCTTGGCGACAGGGATCTACGAGCAGTACTTC | CASSLATGIYEQYF
TRBJ2-7 | . | TRBV5-6 | . | TGTGCCAGCAGCTTGGGTAGTATTCCCTACGAGCAGTACTTC | CASSLGSIPYEQYF
TRBJ2-7 | . | TRBV19 | TRBD2 | TGTGCCAGTAGTATCCGACAGGATCTAGCGGGAGCCGCCGAGCAGTACTTC | CASSIRQDLAGAAEQYF
TRBJ1-2 | . | TRBV14 | . | TGTGCCAGCAGCGCGACGGCAGTCTCTAACTATGGCTACACCTTC | CASSATAVSNYGYTF
TRBJ1-2 | . | TRBV6-5 | . | TGTGCCAGCAGTTACTCGGGGGGGGCTGGCTACACCTTC | CASSYSGGAGYTF